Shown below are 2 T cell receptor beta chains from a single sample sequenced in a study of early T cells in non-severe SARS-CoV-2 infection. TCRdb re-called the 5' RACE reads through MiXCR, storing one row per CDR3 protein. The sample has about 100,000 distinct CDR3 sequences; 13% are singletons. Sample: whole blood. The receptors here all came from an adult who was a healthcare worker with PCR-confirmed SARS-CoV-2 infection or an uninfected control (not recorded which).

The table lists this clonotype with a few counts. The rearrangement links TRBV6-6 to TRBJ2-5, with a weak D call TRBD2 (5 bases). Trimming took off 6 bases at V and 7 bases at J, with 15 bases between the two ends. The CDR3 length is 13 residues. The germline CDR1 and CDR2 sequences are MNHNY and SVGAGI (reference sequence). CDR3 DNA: TGTGCCAGCAGCCCCCCCGGGGTCTGGACCCAGTACTTC. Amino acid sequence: CASSPPGVWTQYF.

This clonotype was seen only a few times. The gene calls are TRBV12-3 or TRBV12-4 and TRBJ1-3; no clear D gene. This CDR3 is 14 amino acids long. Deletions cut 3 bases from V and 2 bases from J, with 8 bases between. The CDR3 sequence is CASSFTLTGNTIYF. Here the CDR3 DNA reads TGTGCCAGCAGTTTTACCCTAACTGGAAACACCATATATTTT.